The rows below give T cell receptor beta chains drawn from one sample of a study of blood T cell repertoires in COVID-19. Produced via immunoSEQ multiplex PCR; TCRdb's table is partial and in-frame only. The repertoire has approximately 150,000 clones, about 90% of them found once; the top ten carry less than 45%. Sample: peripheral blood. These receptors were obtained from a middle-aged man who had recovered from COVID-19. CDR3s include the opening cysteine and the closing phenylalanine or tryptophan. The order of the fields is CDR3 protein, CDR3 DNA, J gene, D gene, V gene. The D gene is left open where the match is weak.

cdr3_aa: CASSQDSSRQPQHF
cdr3_nt: TGTGCCAGCAGCCAAGATTCTTCCCGTCAGCCCCAGCATTTT
j_call: TRBJ1-5
d_call: NA
v_call: TRBV3-1/TRBV3-2

cdr3_aa: CASRWGGNTIYF
cdr3_nt: TGTGCCAGCAGGTGGGGAGGGAACACCATATATTTT
j_call: TRBJ1-3
d_call: NA
v_call: TRBV2

cdr3_aa: CASSQDISNQPQHF
cdr3_nt: TGTGCCAGCAGTCAGGACATTAGCAATCAGCCCCAGCATTTT
j_call: TRBJ1-5
d_call: NA
v_call: TRBV6-5

cdr3_aa: CASSTLNRGTYEQYF
cdr3_nt: TGTGCCAGCAGTACCCTAAACAGGGGCACCTACGAGCAGTACTTC
j_call: TRBJ2-7
d_call: TRBD1
v_call: TRBV6-5

cdr3_aa: CASSESRGEGQPQHF
cdr3_nt: TGCGCCAGCAGTGAATCCAGGGGGGAAGGTCAGCCCCAGCATTTT
j_call: TRBJ1-5
d_call: TRBD1
v_call: TRBV10-2

cdr3_aa: CASSYPGTSNQPQHF
cdr3_nt: TGTGCCAGCAGTTACCCCGGGACAAGCAATCAGCCCCAGCATTTT
j_call: TRBJ1-5
d_call: NA
v_call: TRBV6-2/TRBV6-3

cdr3_aa: CASSPGLPTDTQYF
cdr3_nt: TGTGCCAGCAGCCCGGGACTACCTACAGATACGCAGTATTTT
j_call: TRBJ2-3
d_call: TRBD2
v_call: TRBV7-3

cdr3_aa: CASSGRTANTEAFF
cdr3_nt: TGTGCCAGCAGCGGCAGGACAGCGAACACTGAAGCTTTCTTT
j_call: TRBJ1-1
d_call: NA
v_call: TRBV5-4

cdr3_aa: CASSQRDRTGYGYTF
cdr3_nt: TGTGCCAGCAGCCAAAGGGACAGGACCGGCTATGGCTACACCTTC
j_call: TRBJ1-2
d_call: TRBD1
v_call: TRBV14

cdr3_aa: CASGDRDTDTQYF
cdr3_nt: TGTGCCAGTGGGGACAGGGACACAGATACGCAGTATTTT
j_call: TRBJ2-3
d_call: TRBD1
v_call: TRBV19

cdr3_aa: CASSLRGLEAGELFF
cdr3_nt: TGTGCCAGCAGTTTAAGAGGTCTTGAGGCCGGGGAGCTGTTTTTT
j_call: TRBJ2-2
d_call: NA
v_call: TRBV27